Below, 16 T cell receptor beta chains from the same sample are listed, as sequenced in a study of blood T cell repertoires in COVID-19. Libraries were prepared by immunoSEQ multiplex PCR; TCRdb keeps only in-frame clonotypes and omits some of them. Counted here are fewer than 200,000 clones, around 82% occurring once; the ten biggest clones make up about 7.7%. Sequenced sample: peripheral blood. All receptors derive from a woman between 35 and 50 years old with COVID-19, enrolled during active disease.

This clone was picked up a small number of times. The chain has TRBV2 and TRBJ1-5; 7 bases are shared with TRBD1. V gave up 4 bases and J gave up 0 bases; unmatched junction bases: 9. The CDR3 has 17 amino acids. Germline V CDR1 and CDR2: SNHLY, FYNNEI. This CDR3 reads CASSVETGLPSNQPQHF. DNA of the CDR3: TGTGCCAGCAGTGTCGAGACAGGGCTACCTAGCAATCAGCCCCAGCATTTT. Combining the CDR3 with reference TRBV2 and TRBJ1-5 gives the whole variable domain EPEVTQTPSHQVTQMGQEVILRCVPISNHLYFYWYRQILGQKVEFLVSFYNNEISEKSEIFDDQFSVERPDGSNFTLKIRSTKLEDSAMYFCASSVETGLPSNQPQHFGDGTRLSIL.

The chain has TRBV2 and TRBJ2-7; tentatively, D is TRBD1 (5 bases). The CDR3 length is 12 residues. The germline gives CDR1 SNHLY, CDR2 FYNNEI. V lost 6 bases and J 9 bases, leaving 15 bases between the germline ends. CDR3 loop: CASSDHRHPQYF. Written as DNA, the CDR3 is TGTGCCAGCAGCGACCACAGGCACCCGCAGTACTTC. Full variable domain (outside the CDR3, taken from reference TRBV2 and TRBJ2-7): EPEVTQTPSHQVTQMGQEVILRCVPISNHLYFYWYRQILGQKVEFLVSFYNNEISEKSEIFDDQFSVERPDGSNFTLKIRSTKLEDSAMYFCASSDHRHPQYFGPGTRLTVT.

This clone was recorded a few times. This chain links TRBV14 with TRBJ2-7, with 8 bases that match TRBD2. The V segment lost 2 bases and the J segment 6 bases; nucleotides outside the gene matches: 9. This CDR3 comprises 15 residues. Germline CDR1 SGHDN, CDR2 FVKESK. This chain's CDR3 is CASSQLDGRAVEQYF. The DNA of the CDR3 is TGTGCCAGCAGCCAACTCGACGGGAGGGCCGTCGAGCAGTACTTC.

The rearrangement joins TRBV7-3 to TRBJ2-3; 7 bases are a match to TRBD1. Germline values: CDR1 SGHTA, CDR2 FQGTGA. V shed 5 bases, J shed 6 bases, and the junction held 11 bases outside the gene matches. The CDR3 totals 15 residues. CDR3 region: CASSPSSRGLDTQYF. The CDR3 coding sequence is TGTGCCAGCAGCCCCAGTTCGAGGGGGCTGGATACGCAGTATTTT.

This clone was detected only once. The V and J genes are TRBV7-9 and TRBJ1-1, with 7 bases aligning to TRBD1. Losses at the gene ends were 5 bases for V and 3 bases for J; bases not matched to a gene: 3. CDR3 length: 13 amino acids. In germline, CDR1 is SEHNR, CDR2 FQNEAQ (reference sequence). The CDR3 is CASSRGTDTEAFF. CDR3 nucleotide sequence: TGTGCCAGCAGCCGGGGGACAGACACTGAAGCTTTCTTT.

This chain connects TRBV5-8 to TRBJ1-1, with 8 nucleotides matching TRBD1. J gave up 4 bases and V 4 bases, and 12 bases lay outside the gene matches. CDR1 and CDR2 from the germline V gene are SGHTS and YDEGEE. The CDR3 covers 16 residues. Here the CDR3 reads CASSRGTGSVPTEAFF. The CDR3 DNA follows: TGTGCCAGCAGCCGGGGGACAGGTTCGGTACCCACTGAAGCTTTCTTT.

In nucleotides, the CDR3 is TGTGCCATCAGTGAGAGCGGGAGGACCCAAGAGACCCAGTACTTC. Translating it yields CAISESGRTQETQYF. The chain links TRBV10-3 to TRBJ2-5, with TRBD2 matching over 9 bases. Germline V lookup: CDR1 ENHRY, CDR2 SYGVKD. Germline trimming cut 2 bases from V and 1 base from J; bases unmatched to any gene: 2. The CDR3 sequence is 15 residues long.

The V gene is TRBV9, the J gene TRBJ1-3; weak D call: TRBD1 (6 bases). V gave up 3 bases and J gave up 3 bases, with 13 bases separating them. Looked up from germline, CDR1 is SGDLS and CDR2 is YYNGEE. The CDR3 runs to 15 residues. CDR3 in amino acids: CASSATQGFGNTIYF. The CDR3 DNA sequence: TGTGCCAGCAGCGCAACACAGGGTTTTGGAAACACCATATATTTT.

CDR3 in DNA: TGTGCTAGTGGTTCGACCCGACTAGCGTGGGGCTCCTACAATGAGCAGTTCTTC. Translating gives CASGSTRLAWGSYNEQFF. The chain carries TRBV12-5 and TRBJ2-1; 8 bases line up with TRBD2. V lost 4 bases, J lost 0 bases, and 11 bases stayed unmatched. Germline assignment: CDR1 LGHNT and CDR2 FRNRAP. This CDR3 contains 18 residues.

The J gene is TRBJ1-1, the V gene TRBV18; D not certain. Germline V CDR1 and CDR2: KGHSH, LQKENI. V gave up 5 bases and J gave up 0 bases, with 13 bases separating them. The CDR3 loop spans 15 amino acids. The chain's CDR3 is CASSLQATMNTEAFF. The DNA for the CDR3 is TGTGCCAGCTCATTACAAGCAACTATGAACACTGAAGCTTTCTTT.

The gene calls are TRBV5-1 and TRBJ2-7; TRBD2 matches 9 bases. After removal of 4 bases from V and 2 bases from J, the junction contained 10 bases not matched to a gene. The CDR3 has 16 residues. Germline V gene lookup returns CDR1 SGHRS and CDR2 YFSETQ. The CDR3 protein is CASSPDSGSGTYEQYF. The CDR3 nucleotides are TGCGCCAGCAGCCCCGATAGCGGGAGTGGGACCTACGAGCAGTACTTC.

V is TRBV3-1 (or the pseudogene TRBV3-2) and J is TRBJ1-1, with 8 bases matching TRBD1. V was clipped by 4 bases and J by 4 bases; unmatched bases: 5. The germline gives CDR1 LGHDT, CDR2 YNNKEL (reference sequence). The CDR3 sequence is 14 residues long. In DNA, the CDR3 is TGTGCCAGCAGCCTAACCCAGGGGGCCACTGAAGCTTTCTTT. It is translated as CASSLTQGATEAFF.

V is TRBV10-3 and J is TRBJ1-2; D gene unclear. Germline CDR1 ENHRY, CDR2 SYGVKD. The CDR3 sequence is 14 residues long. V was clipped by 5 bases and J by 8 bases, with 18 bases between them. This chain's CDR3 is CAISRLDREDGYTF. DNA of the CDR3: TGTGCCATCAGTAGACTTGATCGGGAAGACGGCTACACCTTC.

The genes are TRBV6-2 or TRBV6-3 and TRBJ2-5, with D perhaps matching TRBD1 (6 bases). The CDR3 is 15 amino acids. CDR1 MNHEY and CDR2 SVGEGT come from the germline V gene. Trimming stripped 4 bases from V and 2 bases from J, with 14 bases between. CDR3 bases: TGTGCCAGCAGTTCCACCGGGACAAAGCAAGAGACCCAGTACTTC. Translating it yields CASSSTGTKQETQYF.

The V call is TRBV7-2, the J call TRBJ2-5; D is perhaps TRBD2 (6 bases). In germline, CDR1 is SGHTA, CDR2 FQGNSA. V was clipped by 9 bases and J by 5 bases, with 16 bases between them. There are 13 residues in the CDR3. CDR3 nucleotide sequence: TGTGCCAGGGCTGGGATTGGGGGGGAGACCCAGTACTTC. Its protein is CARAGIGGETQYF.

This chain links TRBV11-2 with TRBJ1-5, with D perhaps matching TRBD1 (5 bases). The CDR3 is 16 residues long. The germline V and J ends were trimmed by 0 bases and 1 base, with 10 bases remaining between them. Per germline, CDR1 SGHAT and CDR2 FQNNGV. The CDR3 reads CASSLEAGMSNQPQHF. CDR3 sequence (DNA): TGTGCCAGCAGCTTAGAAGCAGGGATGAGCAATCAGCCCCAGCATTTT. The whole variable domain, filled in from reference TRBV11-2 and TRBJ1-5, reads EAGVAQSPRYKIIEKRQSVAFWCNPISGHATLYWYQQILGQGPKLLIQFQNNGVVDDSQLPKDRFSAERLKGVDSTLKIQPAKLEDSAVYLCASSLEAGMSNQPQHFGDGTRLSIL.